This T cell receptor (beta chain) is from a study of cytomegalovirus exposure and HLA in healthy donors. A word on this clone: Its antigen is unidentified.

Whole-study results and caveats: For most TCR beta V segments, an earlier analysis put the productive rate at about 90% or about 30% of the time. Excluded: some indistinguishable V segments such as TRBV6-2 and TRBV6-3. Available immune exposure information was restricted to CMV serostatus only.

The PCR contained 60 Vbeta and 13 Jbeta primers. Clones were read by immunoSEQ multiplex PCR, and TCRdb kept only the in-frame ones, dropping some. The profile shows 200,000 to 250,000 clones, 65% to 85% of them singletons. The germline gives CDR1 MNHNS, CDR2 SASEGT. Losses at the gene ends were 8 bases for V and 9 bases for J; bases not matched to a gene: 10. The CDR3 contains 14 residues. Specimen: PBMCs. The receptor was derived from a boy between 2 and 10 years old in good health and CMV-seronegative. V is TRBV6-1 and J is TRBJ2-1; 10 positions agree with TRBD2. The CDR3 reads CASWVTSGYLEQFF. Written as DNA, the CDR3 is TGTGCCAGCTGGGTGACTAGCGGGTACCTTGAGCAGTTCTTC.